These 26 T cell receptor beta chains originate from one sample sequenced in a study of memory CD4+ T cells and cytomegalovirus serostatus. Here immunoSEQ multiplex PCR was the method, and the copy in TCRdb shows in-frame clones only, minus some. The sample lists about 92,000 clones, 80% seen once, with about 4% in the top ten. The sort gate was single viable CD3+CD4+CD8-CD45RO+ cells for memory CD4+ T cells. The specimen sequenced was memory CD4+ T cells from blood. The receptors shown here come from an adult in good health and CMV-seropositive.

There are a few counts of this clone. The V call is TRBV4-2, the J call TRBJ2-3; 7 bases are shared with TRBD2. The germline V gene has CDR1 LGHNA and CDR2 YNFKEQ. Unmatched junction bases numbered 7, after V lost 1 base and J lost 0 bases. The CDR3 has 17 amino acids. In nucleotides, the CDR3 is TGTGCCAGCAGCCAAGCCCCTAGCGGAAGTAGCACAGATACGCAGTATTTT. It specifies CASSQAPSGSSTDTQYF.

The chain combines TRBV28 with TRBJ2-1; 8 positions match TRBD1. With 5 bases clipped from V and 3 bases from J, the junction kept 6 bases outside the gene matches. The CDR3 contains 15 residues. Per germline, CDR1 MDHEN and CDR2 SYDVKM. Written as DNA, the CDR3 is TGTGCCAGCAGTCGATGGACAGGGAACTACAATGAGCAGTTCTTC. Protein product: CASSRWTGNYNEQFF.

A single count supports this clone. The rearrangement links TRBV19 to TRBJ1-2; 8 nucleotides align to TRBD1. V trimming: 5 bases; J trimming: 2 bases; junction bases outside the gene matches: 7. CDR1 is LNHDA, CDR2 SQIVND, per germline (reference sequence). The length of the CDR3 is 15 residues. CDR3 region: CASSPSGQENYGYTF. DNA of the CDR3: TGTGCCAGTAGTCCATCGGGACAGGAAAACTATGGCTACACCTTC.

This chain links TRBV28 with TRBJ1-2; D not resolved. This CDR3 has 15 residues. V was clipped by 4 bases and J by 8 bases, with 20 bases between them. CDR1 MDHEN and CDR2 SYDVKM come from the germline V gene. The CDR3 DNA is TGTGCCAGCAGTTCCTCCCAGGACGCCGTGAGGGGCTACACCTTC. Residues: CASSSSQDAVRGYTF.

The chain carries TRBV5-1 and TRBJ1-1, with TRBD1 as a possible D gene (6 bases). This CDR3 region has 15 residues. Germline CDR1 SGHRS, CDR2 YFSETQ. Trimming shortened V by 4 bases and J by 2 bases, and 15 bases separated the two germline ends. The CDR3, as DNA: TGCGCCAGCAGCGTGAACAGGGCCGGAAACACTGAAGCTTTCTTT. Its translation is CASSVNRAGNTEAFF.

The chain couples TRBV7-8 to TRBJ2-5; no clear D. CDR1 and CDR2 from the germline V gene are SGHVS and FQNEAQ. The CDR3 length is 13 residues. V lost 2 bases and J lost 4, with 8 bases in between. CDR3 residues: CASSLRPGETQYF. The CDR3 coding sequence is TGTGCCAGCAGCTTACGGCCGGGAGAGACCCAGTACTTC.

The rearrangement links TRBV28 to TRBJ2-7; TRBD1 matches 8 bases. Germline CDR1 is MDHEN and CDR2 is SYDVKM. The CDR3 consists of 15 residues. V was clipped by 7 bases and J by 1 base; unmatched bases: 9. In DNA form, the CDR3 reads TGTGCCAGCAATACTCAGGGGACAGGTTCCTACGAGCAGTACTTC. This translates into CASNTQGTGSYEQYF.

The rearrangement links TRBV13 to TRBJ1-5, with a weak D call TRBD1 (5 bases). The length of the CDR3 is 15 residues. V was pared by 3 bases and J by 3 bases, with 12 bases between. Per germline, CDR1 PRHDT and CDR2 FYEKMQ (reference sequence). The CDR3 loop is CASSLRDGYNQPQHF. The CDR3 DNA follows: TGTGCCAGCAGCTTGAGGGACGGCTACAATCAGCCCCAGCATTTT.

The CDR3 nucleotides read TGTGCCAGCAGCGGACTAGTGGCCACAGATACGCAGTATTTT. This encodes CASSGLVATDTQYF. This chain uses TRBV7-9 with TRBJ2-3; TRBD2 matches 7 bases. There are 14 residues in the CDR3. From germline, CDR1 is SEHNR and CDR2 FQNEAQ (reference sequence). J was trimmed by 2 bases and V by 5 bases; bases with no gene match: 4.

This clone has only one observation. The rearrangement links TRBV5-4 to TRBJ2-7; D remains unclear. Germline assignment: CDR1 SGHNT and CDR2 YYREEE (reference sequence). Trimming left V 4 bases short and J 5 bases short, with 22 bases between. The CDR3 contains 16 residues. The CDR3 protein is CASSPITDRGDDEQYF. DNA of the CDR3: TGTGCCAGCAGCCCGATAACGGACCGCGGTGACGACGAGCAGTACTTC.

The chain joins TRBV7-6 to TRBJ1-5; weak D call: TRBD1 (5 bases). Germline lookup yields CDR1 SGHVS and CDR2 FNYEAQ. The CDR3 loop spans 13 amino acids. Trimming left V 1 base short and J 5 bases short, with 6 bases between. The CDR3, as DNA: TGTGCCAGCAGCTTAGTAGGGGATCAGCCCCAGCATTTT. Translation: CASSLVGDQPQHF.

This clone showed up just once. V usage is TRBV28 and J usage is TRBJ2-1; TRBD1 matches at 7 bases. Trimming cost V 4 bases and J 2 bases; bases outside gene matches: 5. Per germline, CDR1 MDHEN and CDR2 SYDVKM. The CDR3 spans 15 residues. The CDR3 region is CASSSGDSPYNEQFF. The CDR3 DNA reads TGTGCCAGCAGTTCCGGGGACAGTCCCTACAATGAGCAGTTCTTC.

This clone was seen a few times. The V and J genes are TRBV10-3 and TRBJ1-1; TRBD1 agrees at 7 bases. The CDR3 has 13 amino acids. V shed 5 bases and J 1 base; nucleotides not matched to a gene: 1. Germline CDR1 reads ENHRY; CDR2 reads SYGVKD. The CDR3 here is CAISRDRNTEAFF. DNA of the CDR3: TGTGCCATCAGTCGGGACAGGAACACTGAAGCTTTCTTT.

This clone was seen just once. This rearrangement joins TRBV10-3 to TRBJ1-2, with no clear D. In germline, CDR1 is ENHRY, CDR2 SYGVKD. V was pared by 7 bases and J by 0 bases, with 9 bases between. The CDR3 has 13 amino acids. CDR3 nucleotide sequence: TGTGCCATCACTACCCAGGCTAACTATGGCTACACCTTC. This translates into CAITTQANYGYTF.

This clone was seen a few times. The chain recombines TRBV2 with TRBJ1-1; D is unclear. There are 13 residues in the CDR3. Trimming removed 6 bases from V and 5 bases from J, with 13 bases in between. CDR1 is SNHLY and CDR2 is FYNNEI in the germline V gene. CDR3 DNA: TGTGCCAGCAGCCTGGAGGGTCGGACTGAAGCTTTCTTT. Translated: CASSLEGRTEAFF.

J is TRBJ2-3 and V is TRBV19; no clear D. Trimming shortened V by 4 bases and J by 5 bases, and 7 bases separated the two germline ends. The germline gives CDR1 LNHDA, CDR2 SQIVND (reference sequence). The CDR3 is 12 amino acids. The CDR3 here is CASSTYRDTQYF. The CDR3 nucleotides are TGTGCCAGTAGTACTTACAGAGATACGCAGTATTTT.

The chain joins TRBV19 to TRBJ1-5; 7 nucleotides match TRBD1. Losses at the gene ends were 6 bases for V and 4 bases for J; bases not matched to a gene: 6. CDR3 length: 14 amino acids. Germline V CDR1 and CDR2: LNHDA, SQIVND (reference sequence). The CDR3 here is CASRAGGSNQPQHF. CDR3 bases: TGTGCCAGTAGGGCAGGGGGAAGTAATCAGCCCCAGCATTTT.

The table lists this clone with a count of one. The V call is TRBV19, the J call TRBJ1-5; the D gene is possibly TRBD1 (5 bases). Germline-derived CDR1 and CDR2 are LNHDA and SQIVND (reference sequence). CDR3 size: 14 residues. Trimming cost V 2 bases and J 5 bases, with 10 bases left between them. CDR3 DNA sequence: TGTGCCAGTAGTATATACGGGGCGGATCAGCCCCAGCATTTT. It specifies CASSIYGADQPQHF.

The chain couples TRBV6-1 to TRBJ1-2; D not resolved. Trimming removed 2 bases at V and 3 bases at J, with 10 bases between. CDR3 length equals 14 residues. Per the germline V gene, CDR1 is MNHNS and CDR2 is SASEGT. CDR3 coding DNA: TGTGCCAGCAGTGAACGGGTTTCGGACTATGGCTACACCTTC. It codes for CASSERVSDYGYTF.

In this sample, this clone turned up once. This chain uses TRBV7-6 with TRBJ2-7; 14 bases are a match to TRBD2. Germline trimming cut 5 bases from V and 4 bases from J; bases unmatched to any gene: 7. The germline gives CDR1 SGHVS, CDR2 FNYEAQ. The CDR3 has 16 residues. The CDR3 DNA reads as TGTGCCAGCAGCGCGGGGACTAGCGGGAGTCCTTACGAGCAGTACTTC. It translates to CASSAGTSGSPYEQYF.

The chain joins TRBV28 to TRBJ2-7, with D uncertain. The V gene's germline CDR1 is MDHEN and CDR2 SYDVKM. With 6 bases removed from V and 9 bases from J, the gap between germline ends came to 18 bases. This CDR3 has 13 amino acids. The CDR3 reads CASSFPSSYRQYF. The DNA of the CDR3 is TGTGCCAGCAGCTTCCCTTCCTCTTATAGGCAGTACTTC.

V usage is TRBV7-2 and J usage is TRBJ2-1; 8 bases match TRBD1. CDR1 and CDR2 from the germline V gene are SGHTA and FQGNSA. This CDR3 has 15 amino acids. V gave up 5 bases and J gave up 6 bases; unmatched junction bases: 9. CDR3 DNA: TGTGCCAGCAGCCCCAGACAGGGGCGAGGCAATGAGCAGTTCTTC. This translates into CASSPRQGRGNEQFF.

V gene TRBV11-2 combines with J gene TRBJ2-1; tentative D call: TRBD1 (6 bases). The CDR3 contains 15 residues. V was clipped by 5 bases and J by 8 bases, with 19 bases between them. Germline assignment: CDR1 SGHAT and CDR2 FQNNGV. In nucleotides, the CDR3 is TGTGCCAGCAGCAGAGGGGGTCGGAGTCCGGATGAGCAGTTCTTC. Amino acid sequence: CASSRGGRSPDEQFF.

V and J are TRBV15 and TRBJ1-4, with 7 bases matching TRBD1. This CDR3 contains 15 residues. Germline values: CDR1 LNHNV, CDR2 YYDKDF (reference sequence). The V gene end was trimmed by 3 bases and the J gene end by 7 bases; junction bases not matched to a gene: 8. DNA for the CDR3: TGTGCCACCAGCAGCCGACAGGGCGTAGTTGAAAAACTGTTTTTT. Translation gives CATSSRQGVVEKLFF.

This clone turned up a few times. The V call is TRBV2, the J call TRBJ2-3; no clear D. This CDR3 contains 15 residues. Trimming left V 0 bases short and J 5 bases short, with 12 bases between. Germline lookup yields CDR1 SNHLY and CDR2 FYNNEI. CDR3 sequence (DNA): TGTGCCAGCAGTGAAGCGCTTCAGGTGGAAGATACGCAGTATTTT. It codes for CASSEALQVEDTQYF.

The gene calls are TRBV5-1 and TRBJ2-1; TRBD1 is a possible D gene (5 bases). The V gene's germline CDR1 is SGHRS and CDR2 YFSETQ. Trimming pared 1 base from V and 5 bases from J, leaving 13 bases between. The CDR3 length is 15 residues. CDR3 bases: TGCGCCAGCAGCTTGAGGCGGCAGGGCAACAATGAGCAGTTCTTC. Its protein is CASSLRRQGNNEQFF. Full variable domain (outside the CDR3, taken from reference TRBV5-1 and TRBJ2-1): KAGVTQTPRYLIKTRGQQVTLSCSPISGHRSVSWYQQTPGQGLQFLFEYFSETQRNKGNFPGRFSGRQFSNSRSEMNVSTLELGDSALYLCASSLRRQGNNEQFFGPGTRLTVL.